These 23 T cell receptor beta chains came from one sample sequenced in a study of T cells expressing NK-cell markers. TCRdb reprocessed the 5' RACE reads and stores each CDR3 protein as one record, lacking DNA. In total, the table holds about 260,000 distinct CDR3 sequences. Sequenced: blood T cells: a sorted CD56 or NKG2C T cell subset, CD4+ or CD8+ T cells, or bulk PBMC T cells (not recorded which). All receptors come from a man younger than 30 in good health.

The chain carries TRBV7-6 and TRBJ2-2; TCRdb reports TRBD2, a call that lacks DNA to check it against. Germline V gives CDR1 SGHVS, CDR2 FNYEAQ. This CDR3 has 18 residues. CDR3 residues: CASSLKFLAGPDGGELFF.

The chain links TRBV5-6 to TRBJ2-5; TCRdb gives TRBD1 as the D gene, but with no DNA this cannot be confirmed. The V gene's germline CDR1 is SGHDT and CDR2 YYEEEE. The CDR3 contains 16 residues. This CDR3 reads CASSPMGTATQETQYF.

The chain joins TRBV29-1 to TRBJ2-3; TCRdb returns TRBD2, unconfirmable since there is no DNA. Germline lookup yields CDR1 SQVTM and CDR2 ANQGSEA. This CDR3 spans 16 amino acids. The chain's CDR3 is CSVEGGTSGRTDTQYF.

The gene calls are TRBV6-2 or TRBV6-3 and TRBJ2-7; TCRdb calls TRBD2, which cannot be checked without DNA. Germline assignment: CDR1 MNHEY and CDR2 SVGEGT. This CDR3 has 15 residues. The CDR3 sequence is CASNGLAGRAYEQYF.

The chain recombines TRBV20-1 with TRBJ2-7; with no DNA, the TCRdb D assignment of TRBD2 cannot be verified. Per germline, CDR1 DFQATT and CDR2 SNEGSKA (reference sequence). The CDR3 is 13 amino acids. CDR3 residues: CSANGLAAYEQYF.

CDR3 amino acids: CASSIGQAMNTEAFF. This chain uses TRBV5-6 with TRBJ1-1; TCRdb's D gene call, TRBD1, goes unchecked for lack of DNA. The CDR3 is made up of 15 amino acids. CDR1 and CDR2 (germline): SGHDT, YYEEEE.

The chain joins TRBV7-9 to TRBJ2-1; TCRdb picks TRBD2, but there is no DNA to check that call. Germline CDR1 and CDR2: SEHNR and FQNEAQ (reference sequence). This CDR3 has 13 residues. The CDR3 sequence is CASSGGGYNEQFF.

This chain links TRBV4-2 with TRBJ2-1; TCRdb reports TRBD1, a call that lacks DNA to check it against. The CDR3 sequence is 13 residues long. The germline V gene has CDR1 LGHNA and CDR2 YNFKEQ. CDR3 residues: CASGLAGPHEQFF.

This rearrangement joins TRBV7-3 to TRBJ2-2; TCRdb picks TRBD1, but there is no DNA to check that call. Germline CDR1 and CDR2: SGHTA and FQGTGA. This CDR3 region has 13 residues. The CDR3 sequence: CASSLRQAGELFF.

V usage is TRBV20-1 and J usage is TRBJ2-1; TCRdb reports TRBD1, a call that lacks DNA to check it against. CDR3 length equals 14 residues. Germline CDR1 and CDR2: DFQATT and SNEGSKA (reference sequence). This CDR3 reads CSARRDTAYNEQFF.

The chain couples TRBV5-1 to TRBJ2-1; TCRdb selects TRBD2, and the lack of DNA leaves this call unchecked. The CDR3 has 16 residues. Germline V gene lookup returns CDR1 SGHRS and CDR2 YFSETQ. CDR3: CASSPYTSGRGNEQFF.

V and J are TRBV29-1 and TRBJ2-1; checking the TCRdb D call of TRBD2 is not possible without DNA. The CDR3 covers 15 residues. The germline CDR1 and CDR2 sequences are SQVTM and ANQGSEA. The CDR3 sequence: CSVDIGKRLYNEQFF.

This chain connects TRBV27 to TRBJ2-6. The CDR3 spans 16 residues. Germline loops: CDR1 MNHEY, CDR2 SMNVEV (reference sequence). CDR3: CASSPQRGSGANVLTF.

The rearrangement uses TRBV18 and TRBJ2-2. The CDR3 runs to 14 residues. Germline V gene sequence: CDR1 KGHSH, CDR2 LQKENI. The CDR3 spells CASSKASGAGELFF.

The chain couples TRBV12-3 or TRBV12-4 to TRBJ2-3; the TCRdb D gene call, TRBD2, has no DNA to confirm it. The CDR3 loop spans 15 amino acids. CDR3 region: CASSFLMGVQDTQYF.

The chain's CDR3 is CAIGTSPDTQYF. This rearrangement joins TRBV10-3 to TRBJ2-3. Germline CDR1 reads ENHRY; CDR2 reads SYGVKD. The CDR3 has 12 amino acids.

The chain links TRBV12-3 or TRBV12-4 to TRBJ2-2. The CDR3 is made up of 14 amino acids. CDR3 amino acids: CASSLTRTTGELFF.

The chain has TRBV12-3 or TRBV12-4 and TRBJ2-5; TCRdb's D gene call, TRBD1, goes unchecked for lack of DNA. CDR3 length: 15 residues. The CDR3 is CASSLAGTVGETQYF.

J is TRBJ2-7 and V is TRBV2; the TCRdb call, TRBD2, lacks DNA for checking. CDR3 length: 12 residues. Germline V gene data show CDR1 as SNHLY and CDR2 as FYNNEI. The CDR3 here is CSSRAFSYEQYF.

The chain uses TRBV29-1 and TRBJ1-2; TCRdb designates TRBD1, a call that cannot be tested without DNA. There are 11 residues in the CDR3. Germline CDR1 reads SQVTM; CDR2 reads ANQGSEA. CDR3 residues: CSVDRAAGYTF.

V usage is TRBV5-1 and J usage is TRBJ1-1; the TCRdb D gene call, TRBD1, has no DNA to confirm it. The CDR3 has 13 residues. From germline, CDR1 is SGHRS and CDR2 YFSETQ. This chain's CDR3 is CASREGAGTEAFF.

The V call is TRBV10-3, the J call TRBJ2-5. The CDR3 has 13 amino acids. Germline V gene data show CDR1 as ENHRY and CDR2 as SYGVKD. The CDR3 protein is CAISVGVQETQYF.

The chain links TRBV12-3 or TRBV12-4 to TRBJ2-1; TCRdb designates TRBD2, a call that cannot be tested without DNA. The CDR3 loop spans 15 amino acids. The CDR3 spells CASSPPQEGGNEQFF.